The present TCR beta chain was sequenced within a study of OX40 agonist ivuxolimab in advanced cancers. Points from the study as a whole: Expanded clones belonging to CD8+ T cells outnumbered, on average, those of CD4+.

In the case of this clone: The antigen is unknown.

Profiled with immunoSEQ multiplex PCR; TCRdb holds only in-frame clones, not every one. The sample contains more than 60,000 clones, roughly four fifths of which appear only once. Trimming took off 4 bases at V and 6 bases at J, with 12 bases between the two ends. The CDR3 runs 13 residues. The V gene's germline CDR1 is LNHDA and CDR2 SQIVND (reference sequence). With baseline, cycle 4 day 1, and cycle 7 day 1 as timepoints, blood was sampled. The receptor was isolated from an adult with an advanced solid tumor such as melanoma, head and neck, liver or kidney cancer. The chain combines TRBV19 with TRBJ1-1, with D perhaps matching TRBD1 (6 bases). The sequences come from CD4+ or CD8+ T cells sorted from blood, collected in a trial of the OX40 agonist ivuxolimab. The CDR3 DNA sequence: TGTGCCAGTAGTACCCTAGACAGGTCTGAAGCTTTCTTT. It encodes CASSTLDRSEAFF.